A single sample gave rise to the 6 T cell receptor beta chains below, sequenced in a study of T cell responses to AZD1222 COVID-19 vaccine. TCRdb's copy holds only in-frame clones and misses some; the assay was immunoSEQ multiplex PCR. The profile shows about 130,000 clones, 80% to 90% of them singletons. The sample here was peripheral blood, taken 28 days after the second AZD1222 dose. All receptors derive from an adult who received the AZD1222 COVID-19 vaccine.

The rearrangement joins TRBV5-4 to TRBJ1-2; D call uncertain. Looked up from germline, CDR1 is SGHNT and CDR2 is YYREEE (reference sequence). V lost 4 bases and J lost 7, with 14 bases in between. This CDR3 has 13 amino acids. CDR3 amino acids: CASSPNNEVGYTF. In nucleotides, the CDR3 is TGTGCCAGCAGCCCTAACAATGAGGTTGGCTACACCTTC.

The CDR3, as DNA: TGTGCCAGCAGCTTAGAGCCGGGCGGCGAGCAGTACTTC. Its translation is CASSLEPGGEQYF. The chain is built from TRBV11-2 and TRBJ2-7; no reliable D call. The CDR3 loop spans 13 amino acids. V gave up 0 bases and J gave up 6 bases, with 9 bases separating them. Germline values: CDR1 SGHAT, CDR2 FQNNGV. Using reference TRBV11-2 and TRBJ2-7 for the parts outside the CDR3, the full variable domain is EAGVAQSPRYKIIEKRQSVAFWCNPISGHATLYWYQQILGQGPKLLIQFQNNGVVDDSQLPKDRFSAERLKGVDSTLKIQPAKLEDSAVYLCASSLEPGGEQYFGPGTRLTVT.

The J gene is TRBJ2-7, the V gene TRBV6-5; TRBD2 is a possible D gene (5 bases). The CDR3 runs to 14 residues. Trimming took 7 bases from V and 3 from J, leaving 16 bases between them. CDR1 and CDR2 from the germline V gene are MNHEY and SVGAGI. CDR3: CASIPGEGYYEQYF. The CDR3 DNA reads as TGTGCCAGCATCCCTGGTGAGGGCTACTACGAGCAGTACTTC.

This chain joins TRBV7-8 and TRBJ1-1; D not certain. The germline CDR1 and CDR2 sequences are SGHVS and FQNEAQ. The V and J ends lost 3 bases and 1 base respectively, with 6 bases between them. There are 13 residues in the CDR3. The CDR3 here is CASSLTANTEAFF. DNA of the CDR3: TGTGCCAGCAGCTTGACCGCGAACACTGAAGCTTTCTTT.

The rearrangement uses TRBV28 and TRBJ1-1, with D hard to call. Trimming pared 8 bases from V and 4 bases from J, leaving 8 bases between. Per germline, CDR1 MDHEN and CDR2 SYDVKM. The CDR3 covers 11 residues. The CDR3 DNA follows: TGTGCCAGCGGAGGGCGCACTGAAGCTTTCTTT. Residues: CASGGRTEAFF. Combining the CDR3 with reference TRBV28 and TRBJ1-1 gives the whole variable domain DVKVTQSSRYLVKRTGEKVFLECVQDMDHENMFWYRQDPGLGLRLIYFSYDVKMKEKGDIPEGYSVSREKKERFSLILESASTNQTSMYLCASGGRTEAFFGQGTRLTVV.

V and J are TRBV19 and TRBJ2-5, with D possibly TRBD2 on 5 matching bases. The V gene lost 5 bases and the J gene lost 2 bases, with 12 bases spanning the gap. The CDR3 is 14 amino acids. The germline CDR1 and CDR2 sequences are LNHDA and SQIVND (reference sequence). Here the CDR3 reads CASSFTDFQETQYF. The CDR3 region has the DNA TGTGCCAGTAGTTTCACGGACTTTCAAGAGACCCAGTACTTC.